This section outlines one T cell receptor (beta chain) sequence together with its context. Its antigen remains unidentified. This specimen belongs to a study of CXCR3-negative and CXCR3-positive naive CD8 T cells. The study's findings and limits: Greater hydrophobicity was found in TRB CDR3s of CXCR3-positive naive cells than of CXCR3-negative naive cells. Naive cells that were CXCR3-negative or CXCR3-positive used TRBV-TRBJ genes alike, while memory cells diverged.

Looked up from germline, CDR1 is MNHEY and CDR2 is SMNVEV (reference sequence). The CDR3 is made up of 15 amino acids. cDNA libraries for TRB were generated by 5' RACE incorporating UMI labels. TCRdb re-analyzed the 5' RACE reads; it lists each CDR3 protein once, without DNA. Reported are some 140,000 distinct CDR3 sequences; the ten largest clones contain nearly 0.5%. The sequence derives from a human donor in good health. Some clones in this sample may be carry-over from other donors' samples. Sequencing was done on a sample of naive CXCR3+ CD8+ T cells from blood. The subset was: CD45RO-CCR7+CD27+CD95- naive CD8+ T cells expressing CXCR3 (TNR3+). The chain joins TRBV27 to TRBJ2-7; there is no DNA to check the TCRdb D call of TRBD1. This chain's CDR3 is CASSFRAGETYEQYF.